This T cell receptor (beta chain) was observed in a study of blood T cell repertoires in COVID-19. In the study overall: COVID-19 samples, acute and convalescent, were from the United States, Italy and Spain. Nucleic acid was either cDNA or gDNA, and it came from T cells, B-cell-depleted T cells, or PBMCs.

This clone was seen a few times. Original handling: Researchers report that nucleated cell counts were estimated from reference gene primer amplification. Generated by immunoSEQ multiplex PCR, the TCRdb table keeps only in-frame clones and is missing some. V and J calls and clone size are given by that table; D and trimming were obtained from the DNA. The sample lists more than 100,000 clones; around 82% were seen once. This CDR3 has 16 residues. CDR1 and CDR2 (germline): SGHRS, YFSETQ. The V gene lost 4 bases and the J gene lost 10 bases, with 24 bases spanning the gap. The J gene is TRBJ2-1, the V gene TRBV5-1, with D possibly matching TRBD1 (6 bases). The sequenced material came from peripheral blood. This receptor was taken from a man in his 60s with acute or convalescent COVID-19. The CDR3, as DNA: TGCGCCAGCAGCCCCGAGGGGGAATGGGGCCTGGGGGAGCAGTTCTTC. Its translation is CASSPEGEWGLGEQFF.